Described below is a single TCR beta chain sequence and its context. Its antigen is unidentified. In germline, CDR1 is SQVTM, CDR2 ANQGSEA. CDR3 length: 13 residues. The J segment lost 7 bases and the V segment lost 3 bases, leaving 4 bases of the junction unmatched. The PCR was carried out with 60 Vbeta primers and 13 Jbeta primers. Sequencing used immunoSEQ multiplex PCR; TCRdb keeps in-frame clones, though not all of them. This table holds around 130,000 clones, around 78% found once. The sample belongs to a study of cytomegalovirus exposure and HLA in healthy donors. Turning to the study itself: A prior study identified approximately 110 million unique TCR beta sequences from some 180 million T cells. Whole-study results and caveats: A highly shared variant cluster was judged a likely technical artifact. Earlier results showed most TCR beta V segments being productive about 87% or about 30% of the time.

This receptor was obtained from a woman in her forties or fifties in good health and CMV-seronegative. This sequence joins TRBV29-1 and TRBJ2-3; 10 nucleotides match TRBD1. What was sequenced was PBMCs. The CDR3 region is CSVEGQGTYTQYF. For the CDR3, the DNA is TGCAGCGTTGAGGGACAGGGGACGTATACGCAGTATTTT.